The rows below give T cell receptor beta chains drawn from one sample of a study of blood T cell repertoires in COVID-19. Generated by immunoSEQ multiplex PCR, the TCRdb table keeps only in-frame clones and is missing some. Among 200,000 to 250,000 clones listed, approximately 90% were seen once. Material for sequencing was PBMCs or T cells enriched from blood (not recorded which). These receptors were collected from a woman in her thirties who had recovered from COVID-19. CDR3s include the opening cysteine and the closing phenylalanine or tryptophan. A D gene is named only where the DNA matches it firmly. Clone size, where shown, is once, few, many, or a class for clones that have expanded.

>TRBD2|NA|TRBJ2-7|TRBV30
CASIAGETYEQYF
TGTGCCTCCATAGCGGGAGAGACCTACGAGCAGTACTTC
>TRBD2|NA|TRBJ2-2|TRBV9
CASSQGLAATGELFF
TGTGCCAGCAGCCAGGGACTAGCAGCCACCGGGGAGCTGTTTTTT
>NA|NA|TRBJ2-7|TRBV27
CASSLSGGQGRGLAAYEQYF
TGTGCCAGCAGTTTATCGGGAGGACAGGGCCGAGGGCTAGCGGCATACGAGCAGTACTTC
>NA|NA|TRBJ1-4|TRBV6-5
CASSSTGNDEKLFF
TGTGCCAGCAGTTCCACAGGGAACGATGAAAAACTGTTTTTT
>TRBD1|NA|TRBJ2-7|TRBV24-1
CATSDSGQGAYEQYF
TGTGCCACCAGTGATTCGGGACAGGGGGCCTACGAGCAGTACTTC
>NA|NA|TRBJ2-1|TRBV20-1
CSALIGLTQFF
TGCAGTGCCTTAATCGGACTCACACAGTTCTTC
>NA|NA|TRBJ1-6|TRBV30
CAWSVRASGSPLHF
TGTGCCTGGAGTGTACGTGCTTCGGGTTCACCCCTCCACTTT
>TRBD2|NA|TRBJ2-3|TRBV6-2/TRBV6-3
CASSYSLAGVFGTDTQYF
TGTGCCAGCAGTTATTCCCTAGCGGGAGTGTTCGGGACAGATACGCAGTATTTT
>TRBD2|NA|TRBJ2-7|TRBV5-4
CASSSIAGGSPYEQYF
TGTGCCAGCAGCTCTATAGCGGGAGGTAGTCCCTACGAGCAGTACTTC
>TRBD2|NA|TRBJ2-1|TRBV14
CASSPLAGAGKDNEQFF
TGTGCCAGCAGCCCCCTAGCGGGAGCGGGTAAAGACAATGAGCAGTTCTTC
>NA|NA|TRBJ1-5|TRBV27
CASSPDSFGNQPQHF
TGTGCCAGCAGTCCGGACAGTTTCGGCAATCAGCCCCAGCATTTT
>TRBD1|NA|TRBJ2-4|TRBV4-3
CASSPGTGPIQYF
TGCGCCAGCAGCCCAGGGACAGGTCCTATTCAGTACTTC
>NA|once|TRBJ1-2|TRBV7-8
CASSLGSVGRGYTF
TGTGCCAGCAGCTTAGGATCCGTGGGGAGAGGCTACACCTTC
>TRBD2|NA|TRBJ2-5|TRBV29-1
CSAERPSGSETQYF
TGCAGCGCAGAACGGCCTAGCGGGAGTGAGACCCAGTACTTC
>TRBD1|NA|TRBJ1-3|TRBV6-5
CASSRVTGRGNTIYF
TGTGCCAGCAGTAGAGTGACAGGGCGTGGAAACACCATATATTTT
>NA|NA|TRBJ2-7|TRBV2
CASSPGYEQYF
TGTGCCAGCAGCCCGGGATACGAGCAGTACTTC
>NA|NA|TRBJ2-1|TRBV7-2
CASSLALLTRGEQFF
TGTGCCAGCAGCTTAGCGTTACTAACACGGGGTGAGCAGTTCTTC
>TRBD1|NA|TRBJ1-4|TRBV30
CAWSRDRAYEKLFF
TGTGCCTGGAGCCGGGACAGGGCGTATGAAAAACTGTTTTTT
>NA|NA|TRBJ1-2|TRBV28
CASSSSGQNYGYTF
TGTGCCAGCAGTTCCTCAGGACAAAACTATGGCTACACCTTC
>TRBD1|NA|TRBJ2-5|TRBV30
CAWSATGVQETQYF
TGTGCCTGGAGTGCAACAGGGGTCCAAGAGACCCAGTACTTC
>NA|NA|TRBJ1-2|TRBV12-3/TRBV12-4
CASSYTGSVGYTF
TGTGCCAGCAGTTATACAGGGTCTGTTGGCTACACCTTC
>TRBD1|few|TRBJ1-1|TRBV28
CASRLSFRTGGFF
TGTGCCAGCAGACTTTCCTTCCGGACAGGGGGGTTCTTT
>NA|NA|TRBJ1-2|TRBV30
CAWSPTGRGYTF
TGTGCCTGGAGTCCGACTGGCCGCGGCTACACCTTC
>TRBD1|NA|TRBJ1-2|TRBV30
CAWSTEGASPYGYTF
TGTGCCTGGAGTACAGAGGGGGCGAGTCCCTATGGCTACACCTTC
>NA|NA|TRBJ2-7|TRBV7-2
CASSLGPAETYEQYF
TGTGCCAGCAGCTTAGGGCCAGCGGAGACCTACGAGCAGTACTTC
>NA|NA|TRBJ2-3|TRBV29-1
CSVDQGRDTQYF
TGCAGCGTTGACCAGGGTAGAGATACGCAGTATTTT
>NA|NA|TRBJ1-5|TRBV3-1/TRBV3-2
CASSQDLNQPQHF
TGTGCCAGCAGCCAAGACTTAAATCAGCCCCAGCATTTT
>NA|NA|TRBJ1-1|TRBV7-2
CASSRGQFNTEAFF
TGTGCCAGCAGCCGCGGACAGTTCAACACTGAAGCTTTCTTT
>NA|NA|TRBJ1-5|TRBV24-1
CATGGDGYSNQPQHF
TGTGCCACCGGGGGGGATGGGTATAGCAATCAGCCCCAGCATTTT
>NA|NA|TRBJ2-5|TRBV11-2
CASSSRRTIQETQYF
TGTGCCAGCAGCTCCCGTCGGACTATTCAAGAGACCCAGTACTTC
>TRBD1|NA|TRBJ1-3|TRBV28
CASSFRPDRAYSGNTIYF
TGTGCCAGCAGTTTCAGGCCGGACAGGGCCTACTCTGGAAACACCATATATTTT
>TRBD1|NA|TRBJ1-2|TRBV7-2
CASSFWGGGQGHGYTF
TGTGCCAGCAGCTTTTGGGGCGGAGGACAGGGGCATGGCTACACCTTC